A selection of T cell receptor beta chains follows, all from one sample in a study of T-cell reconstitution after alpha-beta-depleted transplantation in children. MiXCR, applied by TCRdb to the PCR reads, yields one record per CDR3 protein. Of approximately 630,000 distinct CDR3 sequences in the sample, around 13% were seen once. This specimen consisted of PBMCs, obtained before TCRalphabeta/CD19-depleted stem cell transplant. Receptor source: a girl aged 2-10 years with congenital amegakaryocytic thrombocytopenia, due to receive a stem cell transplant. Each CDR3 is given with its conserved first and last residue. Clone size, where shown, is once, few, many, or a class for clones that have expanded.

length: 12
size: many
V: TRBV20-1
CDR3: CSGTGNPETQYF

length: 15
size: few
V: TRBV7-3
CDR3: CASSLVGGGSDTQYF

length: 14
size: many
V: TRBV10-3
CDR3: CAISVGAPRDEQFF

length: 16
size: few
V: TRBV7-3
CDR3: CASSQQGTGAGDTQYF

length: 15
size: many
V: TRBV20-1
CDR3: CSASLAGGPTDTQYF

length: 14
size: NA
V: TRBV5-4
CDR3: CASNPGPSDREQFF

length: 14
size: few
V: TRBV5-1
CDR3: CASSAGTGGDEQYF

length: 15
size: many
V: TRBV20-1
CDR3: CSASAPSGTYNEQFF

length: 13
size: many
V: TRBV5-1
CDR3: CASSLEGGKVYTF

length: 14
size: NA
V: TRBV6-1
CDR3: CASMDPSLTDTQYF

length: 16
size: many
V: TRBV4-1
CDR3: CASSQGVSGAAYEQYF

length: 15
size: many
V: TRBV12-3/TRBV12-4
CDR3: CASSLRAGKSYEQYF

length: 15
size: many
V: TRBV12-3/TRBV12-4
CDR3: CASSQTSGRNYEQYF

length: 12
size: few
V: TRBV28
CDR3: CASCRANYEQYF

length: 15
size: many
V: TRBV5-1
CDR3: CASSLNPSSGNTIYF

length: 17
size: many
V: TRBV29-1
CDR3: CSVEDLPDQGWTDTQYF

length: 16
size: NA
V: TRBV14
CDR3: CASSQVAGANTGELFF

length: 16
size: many
V: TRBV12-3/TRBV12-4
CDR3: CASSLGWADNNYGYTF

length: 17
size: many
V: TRBV20-1
CDR3: CSASRTGGVSSGNTIYF

length: 13
size: NA
V: TRBV12-3/TRBV12-4
CDR3: CASTPGLAGEQYF

length: 11
size: NA
V: TRBV24-1
CDR3: CATSDFLTQYF

length: 12
size: NA
V: TRBV29-1
CDR3: CSAGTGGTEAFF